This T cell receptor beta chain was retrieved from a study of high-grade serous ovarian cancer treatment subgroups. Tumor samples were taken before definitive surgery or chemotherapy. Clones were read by immunoSEQ multiplex PCR, and TCRdb kept only the in-frame ones, dropping some. Here the sample spans about 2,000 clones, roughly 87% being singletons. General study results and limits: Different patients shared almost no repertoire; same-patient tumors shared 0.11 to 0.79.

As regards this clone: Its antigen is not identified.

The ends were cut back, 1 base at V and 0 bases at J, with 7 bases in the middle. The CDR3 is made up of 15 amino acids. CDR1 is SEHNR, CDR2 FQNEAQ, per germline (reference sequence). The sequence derives from a human donor with high-grade serous ovarian cancer. The sample consisted of tumor tissue. The chain carries TRBV7-9 and TRBJ1-5; weak D call: TRBD1 (5 bases). The CDR3 reads CASSLGDGSNQPQHF. DNA for the CDR3: TGTGCCAGCAGCTTAGGGGACGGTAGCAATCAGCCCCAGCATTTT.